The 13 T cell receptor beta chains in this list originate from one sample, sequenced in a study of T cell responses to AZD1222 COVID-19 vaccine. TCRdb keeps only in-frame clones here, not all; method: immunoSEQ multiplex PCR. The sample records over 95,000 clones, approximately 87% being singletons. Sequenced here: peripheral blood, sampled on day 0 of AZD1222 vaccination. All receptors come from an adult in good health.

The V and J genes are TRBV28 and TRBJ1-5; perhaps TRBD1 as D (6 bases). Trimming stripped 0 bases from V and 6 bases from J, with 15 bases between. This CDR3 comprises 16 residues. Germline assignment: CDR1 MDHEN and CDR2 SYDVKM. CDR3 sequence (DNA): TGTGCCAGCAGTTTATGGGGAAAGGGGGACGGTCAGCCCCAGCATTTT. Residues: CASSLWGKGDGQPQHF.

This chain links TRBV6-6 with TRBJ1-2, with 11 bases identical to TRBD1. This CDR3 has 13 amino acids. Trimming at V came to 9 bases and at J to 4 bases, leaving 4 bases not matched to a gene. Per the germline V gene, CDR1 is MNHNY and CDR2 is SVGAGI (reference sequence). The CDR3 DNA reads as TGTGCCAGTACAGGGACAGGGGGCTATGGCTACACCTTC. Its translation is CASTGTGGYGYTF.

The V gene is TRBV7-2, the J gene TRBJ1-2; D may be TRBD1 (5 bases). V was trimmed by 0 bases and J by 4 bases, leaving 6 bases between them. In germline, CDR1 is SGHTA, CDR2 FQGNSA. The CDR3 totals 13 residues. CDR3 bases: TGTGCCAGCAGCTTAGCCAGGGCCTATGGCTACACCTTC. This encodes CASSLARAYGYTF.

The chain recombines TRBV19 with TRBJ1-2; TRBD1 is a possible D gene (6 bases). The V gene's germline CDR1 is LNHDA and CDR2 SQIVND (reference sequence). The CDR3 spans 14 residues. V was cut by 1 base and J by 4 bases, with 10 bases left in between. The CDR3 DNA is TGTGCCAGTAGTATAGCAGGGGACCGCTATGGCTACACCTTC. Protein: CASSIAGDRYGYTF.

The gene calls are TRBV28 and TRBJ2-7; TRBD2 aligns across 11 bases. V lost 6 bases to trimming and J lost 6 bases; unmatched junction nucleotides: 7. The germline V gene has CDR1 MDHEN and CDR2 SYDVKM. The CDR3 is made up of 14 amino acids. CDR3 nucleotides: TGTGCCAGCAGGATAGCGGGAGGGCCGGTCGAGCAGTACTTC. Its protein is CASRIAGGPVEQYF.

This rearrangement joins TRBV7-2 to TRBJ2-7, with TRBD2 identical over 8 bases. The germline V gene encodes CDR1 SGHTA and CDR2 FQGNSA. Unmatched junction bases numbered 3, after V lost 5 bases and J lost 0 bases. The CDR3 is 14 residues long. CDR3 in amino acids: CASSPGGSSYEQYF. For the CDR3, the DNA is TGTGCCAGCAGCCCGGGAGGGAGCTCCTACGAGCAGTACTTC.

As regards this clone: An end of the junction does not agree with germline; a read error may underlie this. This chain joins TRBV7-9 and TRBJ1-1, with TRBD1 as a possible D gene (6 bases). The CDR3 covers 13 residues. Per germline, CDR1 SEHNR and CDR2 FQNEAQ (reference sequence). The CDR3 nucleotides are TGTGCCAGCAGCTTCACAGGGAACGCTGAAGCTTTCTTT. Translated, it gives CASSFTGNAEAFF.

This chain uses TRBV18 with TRBJ1-5; possible D gene TRBD1, 5 bases. Germline CDR1 is KGHSH and CDR2 is LQKENI. V was cut by 1 base and J by 4 bases, with 11 bases left in between. This CDR3 comprises 15 residues. The CDR3 loop reads CASSPRGGTNQPQHF. The CDR3 DNA sequence: TGTGCCAGCTCACCACGCGGTGGGACGAATCAGCCCCAGCATTTT.

A single count supports this clone. This chain links TRBV4-2 with TRBJ2-3; 7 positions agree with TRBD2. The CDR3 extends over 17 amino acids. V shed 4 bases, J shed 4 bases, and the junction held 14 bases outside the gene matches. The germline V gene encodes CDR1 LGHNA and CDR2 YNFKEQ. The CDR3 nucleotides are TGTGCCAGCAGCCCCCTGGGGGGGGAGGGGTCCGCAGATACGCAGTATTTT. It translates to CASSPLGGEGSADTQYF.

The chain is built from TRBV5-4 and TRBJ2-1; maybe TRBD2 (5 bases). CDR1 and CDR2 from the germline V gene are SGHNT and YYREEE (reference sequence). Trimming removed 1 base at V and 12 bases at J, with 11 bases between. This CDR3 is 12 amino acids long. CDR3 nucleotides: TGTGCCAGCAGCTTGAACAGCCGGGGGCAGTTCTTC. Residues: CASSLNSRGQFF.

The chain carries TRBV29-1 and TRBJ1-3, with TRBD1 as a possible D gene (5 bases). The V and J ends lost 5 bases and 0 bases respectively, with 14 bases between them. Germline lookup yields CDR1 SQVTM and CDR2 ANQGSEA. The CDR3 runs to 15 residues. CDR3 DNA: TGCAGCGTTCAAAGGGGCCAGGCCTCTGGAAACACCATATATTTT. This gives the protein CSVQRGQASGNTIYF.

This clone appeared a single time. The CDR3 sequence: CASSLGGQAHFEYF. CDR3 in DNA: TGCGCCAGCAGCTTGGGGGGACAGGCCCATTTCGAGTATTTT. The J gene is TRBJ2-3, the V gene TRBV5-1; 8 bases agree with TRBD1. The CDR3 is made up of 14 amino acids. J gave up 13 bases and V 0 bases, and 10 bases lay outside the gene matches. Germline V lookup: CDR1 SGHRS, CDR2 YFSETQ.

The table lists this clone with a count of one. The chain combines TRBV19 with TRBJ1-2; perhaps TRBD1 as D (5 bases). Germline V gene lookup returns CDR1 LNHDA and CDR2 SQIVND (reference sequence). V gave up 3 bases and J gave up 4 bases, with 9 bases separating them. The CDR3 runs 13 residues. The chain's CDR3 is CASSIAGAYGYTF. CDR3 DNA: TGTGCCAGTAGTATTGCCGGGGCCTATGGCTACACCTTC.